Sequencing of this T cell receptor beta chain was carried out in a study of T cell repertoires in cytomegalovirus infection. Study conclusions and caveats: There were HLA-C-restricted CMV-specific TCR beta clonotypes dominating the ex vivo response.

TCRdb passed the reads through MiXCR, listing each CDR3 protein once. The table lists around 430,000 distinct CDR3 sequences, about 42% of them singletons, with 43% in the top ten. This clonotype was detected a few times. The antigen remains unidentified. CDR3 length: 15 amino acids. Germline V gene sequence: CDR1 MGHRA, CDR2 YSYEKL. V lost 3 bases and J 5 bases, leaving 15 bases between the germline ends. This sequence joins TRBV4-1 and TRBJ2-3; D unresolved. This TCR derives from a human donor in good health (CMV status not recorded). Some clones in this sample may be carry-over from other donors' samples. Material: cultured PBMCs, obtained from culture after CMV antigen stimulation. CDR3 residues: CASSQTSVWGDTQYF. The CDR3 nucleotides are TGCGCCAGCAGCCAGACCAGCGTATGGGGAGATACGCAGTATTTT.